This T cell receptor (beta chain) derives from a study of T cells in Graves' hyperthyroidism and ophthalmopathy (dated by TCRdb to the late 2010s). Looking at the study overall: Peripheral blood samples were taken at the time of initial diagnosis, prior to any treatment. After blood sampling, hyperthyroidism patients were treated with methimazole at a starting dose of 30 mg daily, and ophthalmopathy patients were treated with high-dose intravenous methylprednisolone. In addition, the study compared T-cell repertoires in thyroid tissue and in blood from over 5 Graves' hyperthyroidism patients. The approximately 98 discovery patients were randomly divided into training and test sets at a 7:3 ratio. The paper describes TCR Vbeta CDR3 sequencing of 130 to 150 peripheral blood samples, made up of 43 ophthalmopathy patients, around 73 hyperthyroidism patients and 17 progressor patients. An independent validation cohort of around 19 hyperthyroidism patients and more than 15 patients who later progressed to ophthalmopathy tested prospective prediction of ophthalmopathy. TCR V-J signatures able to tell the groups apart were searched for in a discovery cohort of some 100 patients, of whom around 42 had Graves' ophthalmopathy and about 60 had stable Graves' hyperthyroidism.

At the junction V is shortened by 5 bases and J by 4 bases, with 21 bases in between. The CDR3 measures 16 amino acids from cysteine to phenylalanine. Just the 48-base CDR3 DNA is kept, in frame starting at base 1. In the ophthalmopathy patients, disease was moderately to severely active, with a Clinical Activity Score of 3 or more, a NOSPECS grade of 4 or more, and a duration of less than 3 months. The study excluded patients with uncontrolled infections, other autoimmune diseases, pregnancy or lactation. Diagnoses relied on clinical symptoms, serum thyroxine and TRAb, thyroid ultrasound and orbital computed tomography. Ficoll-Paque density gradient centrifugation was used to isolate PBMCs from under 11 ml of fresh peripheral blood. Total RNA was extracted with Trizol reagent, and quality was checked on an Agilent 2100 Bioanalyzer. The TCR beta CDR3 regions were amplified from RNA transcripts. For the first round of RT-PCR on the TCR CDR3, the HTBI primer set was used together with the Qiagen OneStep RT-PCR kit. Libraries were constructed in a second round of multiplex PCR, after which size selection and purification were carried out. Libraries were sequenced paired-end with 100 bp reads on an Illumina HiSeq2000. Concerning the study's data processing: Raw data were processed with SOAPnuke, discarding reads with adapters, uncalled bases, mean Phred below 15, or no exact constant-primer or identifier match. High-quality paired reads were merged using COPE v1.2.5, and each unique nucleotide sequence was defined as a clonotype. MiTCR v1.1 was used to align the clonotypes against IMGT TRBV, TRBD and TRBJ reference segments. The analysis included only V-J combinations with a frequency above 0.0001, which together covered 98% to 99.2% of the repertoires. A TCS score was defined as the ratio of F50 (clonal expansion) to E x V (chaos), with BLOSUM62-based TCRdist applied between CDR3 peptides within each V-J. Welch's t-statistics and random forest reduced several hundred V-J features to 10 to 15, which were used in a naive Bayes classifier (R e1071). TCRdb reanalyzed the raw reads on its own, using fastp at Q25 for trimming and MiXCR for clone calling, and kept in-frame beta chains. Each entry is one CDR3 protein sequence, shown with its most common DNA and genes. None of the V and J calls come from the authors' own analysis; TCRdb made them. A total of 490,000 or so distinct CDR3 sequences appear in this sample, about 15% of them only once. In total, the top ten clones hold around 32% of the sample.

Findings and caveats that apply to the study as a whole: Most expanded thyroid clonotypes (frequency above 0.001) were also detected in blood, suggesting blood repertoires may reflect thyroid immune responses. No statistical method was used to fix the sample size in advance, and group allocation was not hidden from the investigators. A 13 V-J signature model separated ophthalmopathy from stable hyperthyroidism, with over 85% sensitivity and around 84% specificity in cross-validation and 80%/75% in testing. During validation, the model predicted progression to ophthalmopathy a median of approximately 6.5 months ahead of onset, with around 70% sensitivity and 72% to 80% specificity.

This clonotype was counted at least ten times. No cognate antigen has been identified for it. One base away there is no much larger clone; base qualities are not given. Sequencing was performed on blood. This clonotype originated in a woman aged 25 to 39 with Graves' ophthalmopathy. Rearrangement joined TRBV12-3 or TRBV12-4 to TRBJ2-7, with the D segment possibly TRBD1 or TRBD2, each aligning over 6 bases. The CDR3 is CASSPSGVGGLYEQYF. The DNA reads TGTGCCAGCAGTCCCTCCGGGGTGGGGGGCTTGTACGAGCAGTACTTC.